Listed here are 32 T cell receptor beta chains from one sample, sequenced in a study of cytotoxic CD8 clonotypes in ibrutinib-treated CLL. This table comes from immunoSEQ multiplex PCR, and its TCRdb copy is limited to in-frame clones, with some not included. The data contain 160,000 or so clones, 84% of them singletons. Sequencing was performed on PBMCs, taken after 24 months of ibrutinib treatment. Receptors originate from a human donor with chronic lymphocytic leukemia.

As DNA, the CDR3 is TGTGCCACACAGTACTTAGGGGGGCCGGGGGGCTACACCTTC. Its translation is CATQYLGGPGGYTF. The J gene is TRBJ1-2, the V gene TRBV6-1; tentatively, D is TRBD1 (6 bases). V lost 10 bases and J 8 bases, leaving 23 bases between the germline ends. The germline V gene has CDR1 MNHNS and CDR2 SASEGT. The CDR3 totals 14 residues.

This clone was counted between two and nine times. The chain combines TRBV4-1 with TRBJ1-4, with 9 bases identical to TRBD1. The germline V gene has CDR1 MGHRA and CDR2 YSYEKL. The V gene end was trimmed by 4 bases and the J gene end by 8 bases; junction bases not matched to a gene: 8. This CDR3 spans 15 amino acids. CDR3 in DNA: TGCGCCAGCAGCCCCTGGACAGGGGATGAAGAAAAACTGTTTTTT. Residues: CASSPWTGDEEKLFF.

The chain uses TRBV5-1 and TRBJ2-7; D might be TRBD1 or TRBD2, each matching 5 bases. Germline V gene data show CDR1 as SGHRS and CDR2 as YFSETQ. This CDR3 spans 15 amino acids. V lost 5 bases, J lost 7 bases, and 22 bases lay in between. The DNA of the CDR3 is TGCGCCAGCAGGGAAGGGACCTCCATGGTAGGGGAGCAGTACTTC. Translated, it gives CASREGTSMVGEQYF.

CDR3: CASRPTGSNNQPQHF. The CDR3 bases are TGTGCCAGCAGACCAACAGGGTCTAACAATCAGCCCCAGCATTTT. The V call is TRBV28, the J call TRBJ1-5; perhaps TRBD1 as D (6 bases). Germline CDR1 MDHEN, CDR2 SYDVKM. Trimming stripped 6 bases from V and 3 bases from J, with 15 bases between. The CDR3 runs 15 residues.

The J gene is TRBJ1-6, the V gene TRBV5-1, with D hard to call. Germline-derived CDR1 and CDR2 are SGHRS and YFSETQ. V dropped 4 bases and J dropped 7 bases, with 18 bases sitting between them. The CDR3 totals 16 residues. The CDR3 spells CASSLQSELLNSPLHF. In nucleotides, the CDR3 is TGCGCCAGCAGCCTCCAGAGCGAGTTACTAAATTCACCCCTCCACTTT.

The rearrangement links TRBV7-6 to TRBJ2-7; unclear D gene. The germline V gene encodes CDR1 SGHVS and CDR2 FNYEAQ. This CDR3 comprises 15 residues. V was shortened by 4 bases and J by 0 bases, with 13 bases between the two germline ends. The CDR3 reads CASSYMALSSYEQYF. The CDR3, as DNA: TGTGCCAGCAGCTATATGGCATTAAGCTCCTACGAGCAGTACTTC.

This clone was seen just once. In nucleotides, the CDR3 is TGTGCCAGCAGTGCAACCGGGCACTCCACCGGGGAGCTGTTTTTT. Protein sequence: CASSATGHSTGELFF. The gene calls are TRBV2 and TRBJ2-2; the D is unclear. The germline V gene encodes CDR1 SNHLY and CDR2 FYNNEI. The CDR3 runs to 15 residues. V lost 4 bases, J lost 4 bases, and 13 bases lay in between.

The chain recombines TRBV7-9 with TRBJ2-3, with no clear D. V gave up 3 bases and J gave up 0 bases, with 7 bases separating them. The germline V gene encodes CDR1 SEHNR and CDR2 FQNEAQ (reference sequence). The CDR3 loop spans 14 amino acids. CDR3 bases: TGTGCCAGCAGCTTCGGCGGTAGCACAGATACGCAGTATTTT. Translated, it gives CASSFGGSTDTQYF.

V gene TRBV30 combines with J gene TRBJ2-4, with D unresolved. CDR3 length equals 14 residues. Germline lookup yields CDR1 GTSNPN and CDR2 SVGIG (reference sequence). V lost 2 bases and J lost 7, with 15 bases in between. This CDR3 reads CAWSTDGRRNIQYF. CDR3 DNA sequence: TGTGCCTGGAGTACGGACGGCCGACGGAACATTCAGTACTTC.

This chain connects TRBV28 to TRBJ1-2, with D unclear. The V gene's germline CDR1 is MDHEN and CDR2 SYDVKM. The V end was cut by 5 bases, the J end by 3 bases, with 7 bases between. The CDR3 loop spans 12 amino acids. The CDR3 loop is CASSTAHYGYTF. The CDR3 nucleotides are TGTGCCAGCAGTACCGCCCACTATGGCTACACCTTC.

V gene TRBV20-1 combines with J gene TRBJ2-7; 9 positions agree with TRBD1. Trimming cost V 6 bases and J 13 bases; bases outside gene matches: 10. CDR1 is DFQATT, CDR2 SNEGSKA, per germline (reference sequence). This CDR3 comprises 11 residues. CDR3 nucleotide sequence: TGCAGTGCCACACGACAGGGGGGAGTCTACTTC. Its protein product is CSATRQGGVYF.

The DNA of the CDR3 is TGTGCCAGCAGAGGGACAGGGGGCGGGCAGCCCCAGCATTTT. Translation gives CASRGTGGGQPQHF. This chain joins TRBV6-1 and TRBJ1-5, with 12 nucleotides matching TRBD1. V was clipped by 6 bases and J by 7 bases; unmatched bases: 4. This CDR3 is built from 14 residues. Germline loops: CDR1 MNHNS, CDR2 SASEGT.

The chain has TRBV7-3 and TRBJ2-3; 7 bases fit TRBD2. The trim removed 5 bases at V and 2 bases at J, leaving 7 bases unmatched. The germline V gene has CDR1 SGHTA and CDR2 FQGTGA. The CDR3 is 15 residues long. The CDR3 sequence is CASSQYSGFTDTQYF. DNA for the CDR3: TGTGCCAGCAGCCAATATAGCGGGTTCACAGATACGCAGTATTTT.

For this clone: This same CDR3 is encoded by further DNA sequences in the sample. The CDR3 spells CASSLGQVYGYTF. The DNA for the CDR3 is TGTGCCAGCAGCTTAGGACAAGTCTATGGCTACACCTTC. The rearrangement uses TRBV7-9 and TRBJ1-2; no firm D call. Germline V gives CDR1 SEHNR, CDR2 FQNEAQ (reference sequence). This CDR3 is 13 amino acids long. V was shortened by 1 base and J by 4 bases, with 7 bases between the two germline ends.

This chain links TRBV2 with TRBJ1-5; 9 positions match TRBD1. This CDR3 has 14 amino acids. Germline CDR1 is SNHLY and CDR2 is FYNNEI. J lost 4 bases, V lost 7 bases, and 5 bases had no gene match. CDR3 sequence (DNA): TGTGCCAGCACCGACAGGGGGGGTAATCAGCCCCAGCATTTT. Translated: CASTDRGGNQPQHF. The entire variable domain, with the rest obtained from reference TRBV2 and TRBJ1-5, is as follows: EPEVTQTPSHQVTQMGQEVILRCVPISNHLYFYWYRQILGQKVEFLVSFYNNEISEKSEIFDDQFSVERPDGSNFTLKIRSTKLEDSAMYFCASTDRGGNQPQHFGDGTRLSIL.

The rearrangement links TRBV19 to TRBJ2-2; TRBD2 agrees at 7 bases. This CDR3 contains 16 residues. CDR1 and CDR2 (germline): LNHDA, SQIVND (reference sequence). With V trimmed by 5 bases and J by 1 base, 7 bases remained unmatched. In nucleotides, the CDR3 is TGTGCCAGTAGTTTACGAGCGGGGCTGAACACCGGGGAGCTGTTTTTT. Protein: CASSLRAGLNTGELFF.

The chain couples TRBV6-6 to TRBJ2-1, with 7 bases identical to TRBD1. Trimming took 0 bases from V and 5 from J; bases not matched to a gene: 4. Germline V gene lookup returns CDR1 MNHNY and CDR2 SVGAGI (reference sequence). The length of the CDR3 is 15 residues. The CDR3 here is CASSYSGTANNEQFF. The CDR3 DNA reads TGTGCCAGCAGTTACTCAGGGACAGCCAACAATGAGCAGTTCTTC.

This sequence joins TRBV7-2 and TRBJ2-3, with D unresolved. Looked up from germline, CDR1 is SGHTA and CDR2 is FQGNSA. V dropped 1 base and J dropped 10 bases, with 15 bases sitting between them. The CDR3 has 14 residues. In DNA, the CDR3 is TGTGCCAGCAGCTTAGATACTTCTAGTTACGCGCAGTATTTT. This sequence encodes CASSLDTSSYAQYF. Filled out from reference TRBV7-2 and TRBJ2-3, the complete variable domain reads GAGVSQSPSNKVTEKGKDVELRCDPISGHTALYWYRQSLGQGLEFLIYFQGNSAPDKSGLPSDRFSAERTGGSVSTLTIQRTQQEDSAVYLCASSLDTSSYAQYFGPGTRLTVL.

The chain links TRBV5-1 to TRBJ1-5; D perhaps matches TRBD1 (6 bases). Germline V gene lookup returns CDR1 SGHRS and CDR2 YFSETQ. CDR3 length: 13 residues. Trimming stripped 5 bases from V and 4 bases from J, with 10 bases between. The CDR3 nucleotides are TGCGCCAGCAGTGGACAGCCGAATCAGCCCCAGCATTTT. Translating gives CASSGQPNQPQHF.

The V call is TRBV6-5, the J call TRBJ2-7; no clear D gene. V lost 5 bases and J 0 bases, leaving 14 bases between the germline ends. The CDR3 is 15 residues long. CDR1 and CDR2 from the germline V gene are MNHEY and SVGAGI. CDR3 in DNA: TGTGCCAGCAGTAGCATCGTTACGGTCTCCTACGAGCAGTACTTC. Its translation: CASSSIVTVSYEQYF.

This chain connects TRBV19 to TRBJ1-2, with a possible D match to TRBD1 (5 bases). Per the germline V gene, CDR1 is LNHDA and CDR2 is SQIVND (reference sequence). The CDR3 spans 13 residues. V was clipped by 5 bases and J by 3 bases, with 10 bases between them. For the CDR3, the DNA is TGTGCCAGTAGTTCCGGGACGGACTATGGCTACACCTTC. This translates into CASSSGTDYGYTF.

CDR3 residues: CASGDQLYNEQFF. Written as DNA, the CDR3 is TGTGCTAGTGGCGACCAGCTTTACAATGAGCAGTTCTTC. The chain joins TRBV12-5 to TRBJ2-1; D is unresolved. Germline CDR1 and CDR2: LGHNT and FRNRAP. This CDR3 is built from 13 residues. V lost 6 bases and J lost 4, with 10 bases in between. Together with reference TRBV12-5 and TRBJ2-1, the CDR3 gives the full variable domain: DARVTQTPRHKVTEMGQEVTMRCQPILGHNTVFWYRQTMMQGLELLAYFRNRAPLDDSGMPKDRFSAEMPDATLATLKIQPSEPRDSAVYFCASGDQLYNEQFFGPGTRLTVL.

The J gene is TRBJ2-1, the V gene TRBV19; TRBD2 might be the D (7 bases). Germline values: CDR1 LNHDA, CDR2 SQIVND (reference sequence). This CDR3 has 17 residues. The V gene lost 1 base and the J gene lost 5 bases, with 18 bases spanning the gap. CDR3 bases: TGTGCCAGTAGTATAGTGGCGGGGGCGTCGATCCACAATGAGCAGTTCTTC. It translates to CASSIVAGASIHNEQFF.

CDR3 coding DNA: TGTGCCAGCAGCGGGACTCCCGGGACTAATGAAAAACTGTTTTTT. Its translation is CASSGTPGTNEKLFF. The V and J genes are TRBV2 and TRBJ1-4; D is perhaps TRBD1 (5 bases). This CDR3 has 15 amino acids. CDR1 and CDR2 (germline): SNHLY, FYNNEI. Trimming stripped 6 bases from V and 2 bases from J, with 13 bases between.

The chain recombines TRBV28 with TRBJ2-3; 8 nucleotides line up with TRBD1. CDR1 MDHEN and CDR2 SYDVKM come from the germline V gene. V lost 4 bases and J lost 4; bases outside the gene matches: 4. CDR3 length equals 14 residues. The CDR3 coding sequence is TGTGCCAGCAGTTCACAGGGGGGTGCAGATACGCAGTATTTT. Its protein product is CASSSQGGADTQYF.

The sample holds a few counts of this clone. V and J are TRBV21-1 and TRBJ2-2. TRBV21-1 is designated a pseudogene. This CDR3 contains 15 residues. CDR3 DNA sequence: TGTGCCAGCAGCAAAAAAGACGACCACACCGGGGAGCTGTTTTTT. Its translation: CASSKKDDHTGELFF.

The rearrangement links TRBV2 to TRBJ2-7; D is unresolved. Germline loops: CDR1 SNHLY, CDR2 FYNNEI. The CDR3 length is 13 residues. Trimming pared 3 bases from V and 2 bases from J, leaving 8 bases between. The CDR3 sequence is CASSDSRAYEQYF. The CDR3, as DNA: TGTGCCAGCAGTGACAGCCGAGCCTACGAGCAGTACTTC.

The CDR3 region has the DNA TGTGCCAGCAGCAAGGGGGGTGAGCAGTTCTTC. Protein: CASSKGGEQFF. V is TRBV11-3 and J is TRBJ2-1; D tentatively fits TRBD1 or TRBD2 (6 bases each). Germline V gene sequence: CDR1 SGHNT, CDR2 YENEEA. The CDR3 totals 11 residues. V was cut by 5 bases and J by 9 bases, with 8 bases left in between. The full variable domain, rest sourced from reference TRBV11-3 and TRBJ2-1, is EAGVVQSPRYKIIEKKQPVAFWCNPISGHNTLYWYLQNLGQGPELLIRYENEEAVDDSQLPKDRFSAERLKGVDSTLKIQPAELGDSAVYLCASSKGGEQFFGPGTRLTVL.

The chain employs TRBV27 and TRBJ2-7; 10 nucleotides align to TRBD2. The CDR3 sequence is 20 residues long. The ends lost 0 bases at V and 4 bases at J; junction bases unmatched: 18. CDR1 is MNHEY and CDR2 is SMNVEV in the germline V gene (reference sequence). In DNA, the CDR3 is TGTGCCAGCAGTTTATCTAAATTCATCCCAGAACTAGCGGGGCAGTACGAGCAGTACTTC. The encoded protein is CASSLSKFIPELAGQYEQYF.

The chain links TRBV5-1 to TRBJ1-1, with TRBD1 identical over 8 bases. V trimming: 4 bases; J trimming: 4 bases; junction bases outside the gene matches: 6. The CDR3 runs 14 residues. Germline CDR1 SGHRS, CDR2 YFSETQ. The CDR3 reads CASSQDRVFTEAFF. For the CDR3, the DNA is TGCGCCAGCAGCCAGGACAGGGTGTTCACTGAAGCTTTCTTT.

V usage is TRBV6-1 and J usage is TRBJ2-1; no clear D gene. Per germline, CDR1 MNHNS and CDR2 SASEGT. V lost 4 bases to trimming and J lost 5 bases, with 6 bases between them. The CDR3 spans 12 residues. CDR3 coding DNA: TGTGCCAGCAGTGCTCGCAACAATGAGCAGTTCTTC. Translated, it gives CASSARNNEQFF.

V is TRBV19 and J is TRBJ2-2; D gene uncertain. Trimming removed 5 bases from V and 0 bases from J, with 7 bases in between. The CDR3 has 14 amino acids. Germline CDR1 LNHDA, CDR2 SQIVND (reference sequence). The CDR3 here is CASSDISNTGELFF. CDR3 nucleotides: TGTGCCAGTAGTGACATTTCGAACACCGGGGAGCTGTTTTTT. Full variable domain (rest looked up from reference TRBV19 and TRBJ2-2): DGGITQSPKYLFRKEGQNVTLSCEQNLNHDAMYWYRQDPGQGLRLIYYSQIVNDFQKGDIAEGYSVSREKKESFPLTVTSAQKNPTAFYLCASSDISNTGELFFGEGSRLTVL.